A single sample is the source of the 10 T cell receptor beta chains below, sequenced in a study of T cells in Graves' hyperthyroidism and ophthalmopathy. RNA transcripts yielded amplified TCR beta CDR3 regions. Using the HTBI primer set, a first-round RT-PCR was run on the TCR CDR3. TCRdb fed the multiplex PCR reads into MiXCR, producing one record per CDR3 protein. The profile shows under 400,000 distinct CDR3 sequences, about 20% of them singletons. Specimen: blood. These receptors were collected from a woman aged 45 to 65 with Graves' hyperthyroidism.

This chain links TRBV6-1 with TRBJ1-5; TRBD1 might be the D (5 bases). The CDR3 sequence is 13 residues long. The V gene lost 5 bases and the J gene lost 4 bases, with 9 bases spanning the gap. Germline V gene data show CDR1 as MNHNS and CDR2 as SASEGT. The CDR3 DNA reads as TGTGCCAGCAGTCAGGGTTGGAATCAGCCCCAGCATTTT. Translation gives CASSQGWNQPQHF.

The chain links TRBV10-3 to TRBJ1-4, with a tentative D call TRBD1 (5 bases). The V end was cut by 2 bases, the J end by 8 bases, with 18 bases between. Germline V gene data show CDR1 as ENHRY and CDR2 as SYGVKD. The CDR3 spans 16 residues. The CDR3 here is CAISERGLRGGEKLFF. Written as DNA, the CDR3 is TGTGCCATCAGTGAGAGGGGCCTCCGGGGTGGAGAAAAACTGTTTTTT.

This clonotype was seen repeatedly, ten times or more. This rearrangement joins TRBV6-5 to TRBJ2-7; 9 bases map to TRBD1. Germline loops: CDR1 MNHEY, CDR2 SVGAGI. The V gene end was trimmed by 2 bases and the J gene end by 5 bases; junction bases not matched to a gene: 4. This CDR3 contains 14 residues. CDR3 region: CASSYGGTGNEQYF. In DNA form, the CDR3 reads TGTGCCAGCAGTTACGGTGGGACAGGGAACGAGCAGTACTTC.

This clonotype was recorded at least ten times. The chain recombines TRBV3-1 with TRBJ2-1; TRBD2 matches at 11 bases. The CDR3 is 14 residues long. The V and J ends lost 4 bases and 6 bases, in that order; junction bases with no gene match: 2. The germline CDR1 and CDR2 sequences are LGHDT and YNNKEL (reference sequence). Here the CDR3 reads CASSPLAGVNEQFF. CDR3 DNA: TGTGCCAGCAGCCCACTAGCGGGAGTCAATGAGCAGTTCTTC.

There are a few counts of this clonotype. The chain employs TRBV6-1 and TRBJ1-3; weak D call: TRBD1 (6 bases). The germline V gene encodes CDR1 MNHNS and CDR2 SASEGT. The CDR3 has 15 residues. Between the trimmed V and J ends, which lost 5 bases and 0 bases, there was a span of 11 bases. CDR3 nucleotides: TGTGCCAGCAGTCTCCGGGACAACTCTGGAAACACCATATATTTT. This sequence encodes CASSLRDNSGNTIYF.

J is TRBJ2-4 and V is TRBV16; D call uncertain. V was pared by 1 base and J by 1 base, with 11 bases between. The CDR3 length is 16 residues. The V gene's germline CDR1 is KGHSY and CDR2 FQNENV. CDR3 sequence reads: CASSQFPRSAKNIQYF. The DNA for the CDR3 is TGTGCCAGCAGCCAATTCCCGCGGTCCGCCAAAAACATTCAGTACTTC.

This clonotype has a count of ten or more. The V gene is TRBV12-3 or TRBV12-4, the J gene TRBJ1-1, with 7 bases identical to TRBD1. The V and J ends lost 5 bases and 3 bases, in that order; junction bases with no gene match: 9. The CDR3 runs to 15 residues. The CDR3 protein is CASSPSTGRDTEAFF. CDR3 nucleotide sequence: TGTGCCAGCAGTCCATCGACAGGGAGAGACACTGAAGCTTTCTTT.

This clonotype was counted many times. V is TRBV2 and J is TRBJ1-5, with D perhaps matching TRBD1 (6 bases). V lost 5 bases, J lost 3 bases, and 11 bases lay in between. Per the germline V gene, CDR1 is SNHLY and CDR2 is FYNNEI. There are 14 residues in the CDR3. For the CDR3, the DNA is TGTGCCAGCAGTACGCAGGGGTTCAATCAGCCCCAGCATTTT. Protein: CASSTQGFNQPQHF.

This clonotype was counted a few times. This sequence joins TRBV5-1 and TRBJ1-4; no definite D call. CDR1 is SGHRS and CDR2 is YFSETQ in the germline V gene. The V and J ends lost 0 bases and 6 bases respectively, with 12 bases between them. This CDR3 has 15 residues. DNA for the CDR3: TGCGCCAGCAGCTTGGATCGGGAGCGGGATGAAAAACTGTTTTTT. Translated, it gives CASSLDRERDEKLFF. Full variable domain (outside the CDR3, taken from reference TRBV5-1 and TRBJ1-4): KAGVTQTPRYLIKTRGQQVTLSCSPISGHRSVSWYQQTPGQGLQFLFEYFSETQRNKGNFPGRFSGRQFSNSRSEMNVSTLELGDSALYLCASSLDRERDEKLFFGSGTQLSVL.

The chain recombines TRBV6-1 with TRBJ1-1; 8 nucleotides line up with TRBD1. The CDR3 covers 12 residues. J was trimmed by 6 bases and V by 6 bases; bases with no gene match: 3. Germline lookup yields CDR1 MNHNS and CDR2 SASEGT. CDR3 amino acids: CASSSGQAEAFF. The CDR3 region has the DNA TGTGCCAGCAGCTCGGGACAGGCTGAAGCTTTCTTT.